One sample yielded the 27 T cell receptor beta chains listed below, sequenced in a study of cytomegalovirus exposure and HLA in healthy donors. Primers included in the PCR were 60 Vbeta and 13 Jbeta primers. Some clones are missing from TCRdb's copy, which holds only in-frame ones; the method was immunoSEQ multiplex PCR. This table holds about 140,000 clones. Sequenced: PBMCs. The receptors derive from a woman between 18 and 29 years old in good health and CMV-seronegative.

The rearrangement links TRBV19 to TRBJ1-4; D unclear. Trimming took off 1 base at V and 4 bases at J, with 7 bases between the two ends. The length of the CDR3 is 14 residues. Germline lookup yields CDR1 LNHDA and CDR2 SQIVND (reference sequence). Written as DNA, the CDR3 is TGTGCCAGTAGTATAGGGCAGAATAATGAAAAACTGTTTTTT. Translation gives CASSIGQNNEKLFF.

This chain uses TRBV5-4 with TRBJ2-5, with 13 positions matching TRBD2. The J call may be incorrect, as the DNA end agrees better with TRBJ2-7. Germline assignment: CDR1 SGHNT and CDR2 YYREEE (reference sequence). CDR3 length equals 14 residues. The CDR3 protein is CASTFGLAGDEQYF. The CDR3 DNA reads TGTGCCAGCACCTTCGGACTAGCGGGAGACGAGCAGTACTTC.

The genes are TRBV5-5 and TRBJ2-7; D call uncertain. Trimming removed 4 bases from V and 1 base from J, with 12 bases in between. The germline V gene has CDR1 SGHKS and CDR2 YYEKEE (reference sequence). The CDR3 extends over 14 amino acids. The CDR3 region is CASSVYDSSYEQYF. The CDR3, as DNA: TGTGCCAGCAGCGTATATGACTCTTCCTACGAGCAGTACTTC.

The chain carries TRBV29-1 and TRBJ1-1; 7 bases match TRBD1. The CDR3 has 13 residues. The germline V gene encodes CDR1 SQVTM and CDR2 ANQGSEA. Unmatched junction bases numbered 3, after V lost 4 bases and J lost 1 base. CDR3 nucleotide sequence: TGCAGCGTTGGGCAGGGGGGGAACACTGAAGCTTTCTTT. Amino acids: CSVGQGGNTEAFF.

The J gene is TRBJ2-1, the V gene TRBV5-1, with D perhaps matching TRBD2 (6 bases). V lost 2 bases, J lost 4 bases, and 10 bases lay in between. In germline, CDR1 is SGHRS, CDR2 YFSETQ. The CDR3 covers 14 residues. The CDR3 DNA reads TGCGCCAGCAGCTTAGCGCGGGAATACAATGAGCAGTTCTTC. It specifies CASSLAREYNEQFF.

The chain is built from TRBV30 and TRBJ1-4; D unresolved. Germline V gene data show CDR1 as GTSNPN and CDR2 as SVGIG (reference sequence). CDR3 length: 13 residues. The ends were cut back, 4 bases at V and 6 bases at J, with 12 bases in the middle. CDR3 sequence: CAWNPVLDEKLFF. DNA for the CDR3: TGTGCCTGGAATCCAGTATTGGATGAAAAACTGTTTTTT.

The V and J genes are TRBV9 and TRBJ2-3; no definite D call. The V end was cut by 0 bases, the J end by 2 bases, with 10 bases between. The CDR3 runs to 15 residues. CDR1 SGDLS and CDR2 YYNGEE come from the germline V gene. CDR3 region: CASSVAMGDTDTQYF. The CDR3 DNA reads as TGTGCCAGCAGCGTAGCTATGGGCGACACAGATACGCAGTATTTT.

The chain employs TRBV6-5 and TRBJ2-3; D unresolved. Trimming stripped 6 bases from V and 4 bases from J, with 17 bases between. This CDR3 has 15 amino acids. Per the germline V gene, CDR1 is MNHEY and CDR2 is SVGAGI. The CDR3 DNA is TGTGCCAGCAGAACTGGTGAGCTGTCATCAGATACGCAGTATTTT. Translated: CASRTGELSSDTQYF.

The rearrangement links TRBV7-9 to TRBJ1-4; D remains ambiguous. This CDR3 is 16 amino acids long. The germline V gene has CDR1 SEHNR and CDR2 FQNEAQ (reference sequence). V lost 10 bases and J lost 0, with 18 bases in between. The CDR3 reads CATDRGSYSTNEKLFF. CDR3 sequence (DNA): TGTGCCACCGACCGGGGAAGCTATTCAACTAATGAAAAACTGTTTTTT.

V and J are TRBV6-4 and TRBJ2-2, with TRBD2 identical over 9 bases. V was pared by 7 bases and J by 7 bases, with 13 bases of the junction left unmatched. Looked up from germline, CDR1 is MRHNA and CDR2 is SNTAGT. This CDR3 has 16 amino acids. The DNA of the CDR3 is TGTGCCAGCACCGGGCTAGCGGGAAACTATGACGGGGAGCTGTTTTTT. Its protein is CASTGLAGNYDGELFF.

The CDR3 is CASSLDDLAGGDTQYF. Here the CDR3 DNA reads TGCGCCAGCAGCTTGGACGATCTAGCGGGAGGGGATACGCAGTATTTT. The chain uses TRBV5-1 and TRBJ2-3; 12 bases match TRBD2. CDR1 SGHRS and CDR2 YFSETQ come from the germline V gene. CDR3 size: 16 residues. J lost 6 bases, V lost 0 bases, and 5 bases had no gene match.

As DNA, the CDR3 is TGCGCCAGCACCACAGGGGGGAACTATGGCTACACCTTC. Protein sequence: CASTTGGNYGYTF. The genes are TRBV4-1 and TRBJ1-2; TRBD1 matches at 8 bases. With V trimmed by 7 bases and J by 2 bases, 3 bases remained unmatched. This CDR3 region has 13 residues. The germline CDR1 and CDR2 sequences are MGHRA and YSYEKL.

The chain has TRBV7-3 and TRBJ1-1; D possibly corresponds to TRBD1 (6 bases). Trimming stripped 3 bases from V and 4 bases from J, with 21 bases between. Germline V gene sequence: CDR1 SGHTA, CDR2 FQGTGA. CDR3 length equals 17 residues. The CDR3 loop reads CASSLNPSPRGSTEAFF. The CDR3 DNA is TGTGCCAGCAGCTTGAATCCTAGCCCTAGGGGGAGCACTGAAGCTTTCTTT.

V and J are TRBV4-2 and TRBJ2-2; perhaps TRBD2 as D (5 bases). Per germline, CDR1 LGHNA and CDR2 YNFKEQ. V was shortened by 0 bases and J by 6 bases, with 17 bases between the two germline ends. The CDR3 has 17 amino acids. DNA of the CDR3: TGTGCCAGCAGCCAAGAGTTCTGGCTAGCCACGGCCGGGGAGCTGTTTTTT. This sequence encodes CASSQEFWLATAGELFF.

This rearrangement joins TRBV11-2 to TRBJ1-3, with D unclear. Germline CDR1 SGHAT, CDR2 FQNNGV. This CDR3 contains 11 residues. V dropped 1 base and J dropped 8 bases, with 3 bases sitting between them. The CDR3 nucleotides read TGTGCCAGCAGCTTAGCGGACACCATATATTTT. Protein product: CASSLADTIYF. Full variable domain (outside the CDR3, taken from reference TRBV11-2 and TRBJ1-3): EAGVAQSPRYKIIEKRQSVAFWCNPISGHATLYWYQQILGQGPKLLIQFQNNGVVDDSQLPKDRFSAERLKGVDSTLKIQPAKLEDSAVYLCASSLADTIYFGEGSWLTVV.

About this clone itself: At one of its ends the junction is not consistent with the germline gene, which may arise from a read error. At the DNA level, this CDR3 is encoded by other sequences in the same sample as well. CDR3 region: CASSLEYESSGANVLTF. The CDR3 bases are TGTGCCAGCAGCTTAGAGTACGAGAGCTCTGGGGCCAACGTCTTGACTTTC. The V and J genes are TRBV11-2 and TRBJ2-6; D may be TRBD1 (5 bases). The CDR3 covers 17 residues. Germline V gives CDR1 SGHAT, CDR2 FQNNGV.

The chain carries TRBV4-3 and TRBJ2-6, with no clear D. CDR3 length: 15 residues. V was cut by 2 bases and J by 3 bases, with 8 bases left in between. Germline CDR1 is LGHNA and CDR2 is YSLEER. CDR3 DNA sequence: TGCGCCAGCAGCCAAACTCCCCTTGGGGCCAACGTCCTGACTTTC. It is translated as CASSQTPLGANVLTF.

The V gene is TRBV7-9, the J gene TRBJ2-2; 7 nucleotides agree with TRBD2. This CDR3 is built from 15 residues. J lost 7 bases, V lost 6 bases, and 11 bases had no gene match. In germline, CDR1 is SEHNR, CDR2 FQNEAQ (reference sequence). DNA of the CDR3: TGTGCCAGCAGGACTTCTAGCGGCAGAAGCGGGGAGCTGTTTTTT. This sequence encodes CASRTSSGRSGELFF. Full variable domain (remainder filled in from reference TRBV7-9 and TRBJ2-2): DTGVSQNPRHKITKRGQNVTFRCDPISEHNRLYWYRQTLGQGPEFLTYFQNEAQLEKSRLLSDRFSAERPKGSFSTLEIQRTEQGDSAMYLCASRTSSGRSGELFFGEGSRLTVL.

V gene TRBV25-1 combines with J gene TRBJ1-1; D may be TRBD1 (5 bases). The CDR3 is made up of 14 amino acids. Germline values: CDR1 MGHDK, CDR2 SYGVNS. V was cut by 4 bases and J by 2 bases, with 11 bases left in between. CDR3 region: CASSARQSNTEAFF. CDR3 sequence (DNA): TGTGCCAGCAGTGCTAGACAGTCCAACACTGAAGCTTTCTTT.

The chain is built from TRBV7-3 and TRBJ2-1, with D possibly matching TRBD1 (5 bases). This CDR3 region has 17 residues. In germline, CDR1 is SGHTA, CDR2 FQGTGA. Trimming removed 0 bases at V and 9 bases at J, with 21 bases between. This CDR3 reads CASSLTPGAASGSEQFF. The CDR3 DNA sequence: TGTGCCAGCAGCTTAACTCCTGGGGCCGCCTCGGGTAGTGAGCAGTTCTTC.

This chain connects TRBV29-1 to TRBJ2-3, with TRBD1 matching 9 bases. V was pared by 4 bases and J by 2 bases, with 7 bases of the junction left unmatched. Germline-derived CDR1 and CDR2 are SQVTM and ANQGSEA. The CDR3 extends over 15 amino acids. The CDR3 DNA sequence: TGCAGCGTTGGAAGACAGGGGGTCATCACAGATACGCAGTATTTT. Protein product: CSVGRQGVITDTQYF.

The chain recombines TRBV18 with TRBJ1-1, with no clear D. There are 14 residues in the CDR3. Germline assignment: CDR1 KGHSH and CDR2 LQKENI. V lost 2 bases and J lost 5, with 12 bases in between. This CDR3 is CASSPEAQRTEAFF. CDR3 nucleotide sequence: TGTGCCAGCTCACCAGAGGCTCAGAGGACTGAAGCTTTCTTT.

V and J are TRBV6-4 and TRBJ2-2, with 8 bases lining up with TRBD2. J was trimmed by 4 bases and V by 0 bases; bases with no gene match: 4. The CDR3 is 16 residues long. From germline, CDR1 is MRHNA and CDR2 SNTAGT. This CDR3 is CASSDSSLAGTGELFF. The CDR3 DNA reads as TGTGCCAGCAGTGACTCTAGTCTAGCGGGCACCGGGGAGCTGTTTTTT.

V and J are TRBV7-6 and TRBJ2-7; 7 bases are a match to TRBD1. The germline gives CDR1 SGHVS, CDR2 FNYEAQ. V gave up 4 bases and J gave up 4 bases; unmatched junction bases: 4. The CDR3 has 13 residues. The CDR3, as DNA: TGTGCCAGCAGCTCGGACAGGAATTACGAGCAGTACTTC. This gives the protein CASSSDRNYEQYF.

The V and J genes are TRBV7-2 and TRBJ1-2; 7 bases are shared with TRBD1. The CDR3 sequence is 15 residues long. The junction had 6 bases not matched to a gene; V was cut back by 3 bases and J by 2 bases. Germline lookup yields CDR1 SGHTA and CDR2 FQGNSA. CDR3 in DNA: TGTGCCAGCAGCTTTAGGGGGCGAGGAAACTATGGCTACACCTTC. Amino acids: CASSFRGRGNYGYTF.

The V call is TRBV21-1, the J call TRBJ2-7; TRBD2 is the table's D call, not checked against the DNA. TRBV21-1 is termed a pseudogene. The CDR3 consists of 12 residues. CDR3 bases: TGTGCCAGCAGCAAAGCGTATCCGGAGCAGTACTTC. This gives the protein CASSKAYPEQYF.

The rearrangement joins TRBV2 to TRBJ2-1; 12 bases map to TRBD2. CDR3 length equals 15 residues. Germline V gene data show CDR1 as SNHLY and CDR2 as FYNNEI. V lost 7 bases and J lost 4; bases outside the gene matches: 5. This chain's CDR3 is CASTRTSGTYNEQFF. The DNA for the CDR3 is TGTGCCAGCACCCGGACTAGCGGGACTTACAATGAGCAGTTCTTC.